Below, one TCR beta chain is given with its context. Its matching antigen is unknown. These data originate in a study of graft-versus-host responses after intestinal transplantation. As for the study in general: Isolated intestinal, liver-intestinal, or multivisceral transplants were what recipients had. The study gave all recipients anti-thymocyte globulin induction, then tacrolimus and steroids for about three years.

The protocol was immunoSEQ multiplex PCR, while the TCRdb copy is restricted to in-frame clones and leaves out a portion. The sample contains 25,000 to 35,000 clones, approximately 80% of which appear only once. Overall study findings and caveats: GvH clonotypes were identified within recipient marrow, with a subset emerging first in ileum or blood.

This sequence was found in a human donor who received an intestinal transplant. Here the sequenced sample was unstimulated CD8+ T cells sorted from spleen or lymph node cells, taken before intestinal transplant.

The CDR3 coding sequence is TGTGCCAGCAGCGGGGGGGGGAGACCTAGCACAGATACGCAGTATTTT. This sequence encodes CASSGGGRPSTDTQYF. The V gene is TRBV7-8, the J gene TRBJ2-3; 7 bases are shared with TRBD2. The CDR3 covers 16 residues. V was clipped by 5 bases and J by 0 bases; unmatched bases: 8. From germline, CDR1 is SGHVS and CDR2 FQNEAQ.